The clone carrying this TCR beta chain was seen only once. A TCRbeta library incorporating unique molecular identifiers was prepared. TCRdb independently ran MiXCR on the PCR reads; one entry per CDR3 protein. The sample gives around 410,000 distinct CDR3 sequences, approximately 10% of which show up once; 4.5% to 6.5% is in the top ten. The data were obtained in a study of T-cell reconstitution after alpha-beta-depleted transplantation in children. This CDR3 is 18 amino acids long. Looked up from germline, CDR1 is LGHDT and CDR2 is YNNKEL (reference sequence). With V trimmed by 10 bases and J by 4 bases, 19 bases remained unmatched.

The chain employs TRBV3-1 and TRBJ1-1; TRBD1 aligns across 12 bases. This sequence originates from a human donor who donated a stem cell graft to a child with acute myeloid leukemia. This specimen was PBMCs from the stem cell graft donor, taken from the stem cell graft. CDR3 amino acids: CAIWILTGTGGGSTEAFF. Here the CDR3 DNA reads TGTGCCATCTGGATCCTAACCGGGACAGGGGGCGGGAGCACTGAAGCTTTCTTT. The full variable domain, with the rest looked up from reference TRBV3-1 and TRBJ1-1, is DTAVSQTPKYLVTQMGNDKSIKCEQNLGHDTMYWYKQDSKKFLKIMFSYNNKELIINETVPNRFSPKSPDKAHLNLHINSLELGDSAVYFCAIWILTGTGGGSTEAFFGQGTRLTVV.